The entry that follows covers one T cell receptor beta chain sequence. This clonotype has ten or more counts. Its recognized antigen is unknown. No base qualities exist here, and no much larger clone lies one base off it. The data derive from a study of patients and donors after allogeneic stem cell transplantation (dated by TCRdb to the early 2020s). Library preparation used RT-PCR. Sequencing took place on a NextSeq 550. TCRdb ran its own pipeline on the public reads, namely fastp trimming at Q25 and MiXCR clone calling, and kept in-frame beta chains. One record per CDR3 amino acid sequence lists the most common genes and DNA. The sample profile shows about a million distinct CDR3 sequences; roughly 17% of them were found once. Together, the top ten hold roughly 6% of the sample. From the cysteine up to the phenylalanine, the CDR3 has a length of 15 residues. CDR3 DNA is the only sequence kept; it has 45 bases, read in frame from the first base. V sheds 2 bases and J sheds 2 bases, leaving 7 bases between their ends.

This TCR derives from a human donor who was either an allogeneic HSCT recipient or a stem cell or donor lymphocyte infusion donor (not recorded which). It is not recorded whose cells these are; they may come from a transplant donor. The sequencing sample was made of blood, either unsorted or a sorted T cell fraction (not recorded which). The chain joins TRBV12-3 or TRBV12-4 to TRBJ2-6, with the D gene too uncertain to name. The encoded CDR3 is CASSLRQPGANVLTF. The nucleotides are TGTGCCAGCAGTTTAAGGCAGCCTGGGGCCAACGTCCTGACTTTC.